Listed below are T cell receptor beta chains from one sample, sequenced in a study of blood T cell repertoires in COVID-19. Only in-frame clones appear in the TCRdb table, and some are missing; sequencing was by immunoSEQ multiplex PCR. Of 98,000 or so clones detected, about 89% appear once; the ten largest clones hold 5% to 6.5%. Input material: peripheral blood. These TCRs come from a human donor in a cohort sampled during active COVID-19. Each CDR3 is given with its conserved first and last residue. D genes are given only for firm matches. A row's size may be missing; if present it is once, few, many or a size class.

>TRBD1|-|TRBJ1-1|TRBV19
TGTGCCAGTAGTACCCGGACAGGGGGAATAGGGAACACTGAAGCTTTCTTT
CASSTRTGGIGNTEAFF
>TRBD1|-|TRBJ1-3|TRBV25-1
TGTGCCATTCCGGGACAGGGGAACTTCGGAGGAAACACCATATATTTT
CAIPGQGNFGGNTIYF
>TRBD2|-|TRBJ2-7|TRBV11-3
TGTGCCAGCAGCTTAGGTAGCGGGCCCTACGAGCAGTACTTC
CASSLGSGPYEQYF
>-|few|TRBJ2-1|TRBV3-1/TRBV3-2
TGTGCCAGCAGCCAAAACTATGCGGCCTACAATGAGCAGTTCTTC
CASSQNYAAYNEQFF
>TRBD2|-|TRBJ2-1|TRBV28
TGTGCCAGCAGTTTGGCGGGACTAGCGGGGTACAATGAGCAGTTCTTC
CASSLAGLAGYNEQFF
>-|-|TRBJ2-2|TRBV12-2
TGTGCAAGTCGCTTAGAACTAGCGGGAGGGGCCGGGGAGCTGTTTTTT
CASRLELAGGAGELFF
>-|-|TRBJ1-1|TRBV5-1
TGCGCCAGCAGCCTAGGAGAGAACACTGAAGCTTTCTTT
CASSLGENTEAFF
>TRBD1|-|TRBJ2-1|TRBV7-6
TGTGCCAGCAGCGAGACAGGGGCTAAATACAATGAGCAGTTCTTC
CASSETGAKYNEQFF
>TRBD2|few|TRBJ2-7|TRBV29-1
TGCAGCGCCCCTGGGGCGGGAGACGAGCAGTACTTC
CSAPGAGDEQYF
>TRBD2|-|TRBJ2-7|TRBV19
TGTGCCAGTAGTCCCCCCTCGATTCTAGCGGGATATCTCCGGGCGGACACCCCTCTCTACGAGCAGTACTTC
CASSPPSILAGYLRADTPLYEQYF
>-|-|TRBJ2-7|TRBV28
TGTGCCAGCAGTTTGGGCAGTCGAGCCTACGAGCAGTACTTC
CASSLGSRAYEQYF
>-|-|TRBJ2-6|TRBV5-1
TGCGCCAGCAGGAACAGGGCAACAGGGTCCCTAATCTCTGGGGCCAACGTCCTGACTTTC
CASRNRATGSLISGANVLTF
>TRBD1|-|TRBJ2-7|TRBV5-1
TGCGCCAGCAGCCCCACAGGGGTCCAAAGCTCCTACGAGCAGTACTTC
CASSPTGVQSSYEQYF
>TRBD2|-|TRBJ2-3|TRBV7-7
TGTGCCAGCAGCCCCCGGAGCGCCGCTAGCGGGACCTGGTCAGATACGCAGTATTTT
CASSPRSAASGTWSDTQYF
>TRBD2|-|TRBJ2-3|TRBV7-3
TGTGCCAGCAGCTTTAGCGGGTCAAACACAGATACGCAGTATTTT
CASSFSGSNTDTQYF
>TRBD1|-|TRBJ1-1|TRBV4-1
TGCGCCAGCAGCCCCGACAGGGACGAAGCTTTCTTT
CASSPDRDEAFF